This T cell receptor (beta chain) emerged from a study of beta chain features in type 1 diabetes. Study-level background: Researchers looked at roughly 110 million sorted cells across all samples. Whole-study findings and limits: When Type 1 diabetes patients were examined, their TCRB CDR3s proved moderately but significantly shorter in all four CD4+ subsets. Sequencing from cDNA could over-represent high-TCR-expressing cells. The study found that naive, central memory and Treg TCRB repertoires appeared more similar in patients than in healthy donors.

Trimming pared 0 bases from V and 4 bases from J, leaving 11 bases between. This CDR3 spans 14 amino acids. Germline V gene sequence: CDR1 SGHRS, CDR2 YFSETQ. Expressed TCRB transcripts were sequenced because the isolated RNA had all been reverse transcribed beforehand. Sequencing used immunoSEQ multiplex PCR; TCRdb keeps in-frame clones, though not all of them. The repertoire holds about 160,000 clones, with over 6% as singletons. This clone has a handful of counts. Its antigen remains unknown. Once sorted, every population was more than 95% pure. Sequencing used central memory CD4+ T cells from blood. The clonotype originates from a man between 18 and 35 years old with type 1 diabetes. The chain combines TRBV5-1 with TRBJ2-7; D might be TRBD2 (6 bases). The CDR3 is CASSLEGEVYEQYF. CDR3 DNA sequence: TGCGCCAGCAGCTTGGAAGGGGAGGTGTACGAGCAGTACTTC.